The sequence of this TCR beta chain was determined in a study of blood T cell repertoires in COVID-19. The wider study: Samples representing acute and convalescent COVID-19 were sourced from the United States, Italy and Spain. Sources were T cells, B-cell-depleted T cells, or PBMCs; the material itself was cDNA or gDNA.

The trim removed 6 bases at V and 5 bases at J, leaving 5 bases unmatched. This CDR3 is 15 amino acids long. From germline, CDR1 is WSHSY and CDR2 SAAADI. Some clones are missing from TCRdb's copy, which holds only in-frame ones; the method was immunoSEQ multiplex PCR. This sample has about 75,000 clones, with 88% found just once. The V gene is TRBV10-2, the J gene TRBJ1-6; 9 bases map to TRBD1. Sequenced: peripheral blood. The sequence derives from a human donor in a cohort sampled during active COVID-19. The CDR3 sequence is CASRDGQGNNSPLHF. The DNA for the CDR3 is TGCGCCAGCAGAGATGGACAGGGGAATAATTCACCCCTCCACTTT.